The 13 T cell receptor beta chains below all came from one sample that was sequenced in a study of human T cells and chemical hapten exposure. TCRdb recomputed calls from the RACE reads with MiXCR, one row per CDR3 protein. The sample records over 100,000 distinct CDR3 sequences, about 9.4% being singletons. The time point denotes: healthy volunteer bleed at 2 weeks. Total RNA was isolated from whole blood that had not been fractionated. Material: whole blood. The receptors were sampled from a male donor in good health. Some clones in this sample may be carry-over from other donors' samples.

This clonotype was found a few times. The genes are TRBV29-1 and TRBJ2-7; D is perhaps TRBD1 (6 bases). CDR1 SQVTM and CDR2 ANQGSEA come from the germline V gene. This CDR3 region has 13 residues. V lost 1 base and J 3 bases, leaving 10 bases between the germline ends. CDR3 protein: CSVEVGAGYEQYF. The CDR3 DNA follows: TGCAGCGTTGAAGTGGGGGCGGGCTACGAGCAGTACTTC.

This clonotype has at least ten counts. The gene calls are TRBV7-2 and TRBJ2-5; D possibly corresponds to TRBD1 (6 bases). Trimming shortened V by 4 bases and J by 2 bases, and 11 bases separated the two germline ends. The CDR3 sequence is 14 residues long. CDR1 is SGHTA, CDR2 FQGNSA, per germline. CDR3 DNA: TGTGCCAGCAGCTCTTCAGGGGTGCAAGAGACCCAGTACTTC. It encodes CASSSSGVQETQYF.

This clonotype has just a few counts. The chain recombines TRBV2 with TRBJ1-3; D not resolved. The V gene lost 2 bases and the J gene lost 0 bases, with 14 bases spanning the gap. Germline V gene data show CDR1 as SNHLY and CDR2 as FYNNEI. The CDR3 has 17 residues. The CDR3 DNA is TGTGCCAGCAGTGAAACTGGCCAGCCAACCTCTGGAAACACCATATATTTT. Its protein is CASSETGQPTSGNTIYF.

The rearrangement uses TRBV5-5 and TRBJ2-7; no clear D. The CDR3 has 15 residues. V was trimmed by 2 bases and J by 3 bases, leaving 15 bases between them. Looked up from germline, CDR1 is SGHKS and CDR2 is YYEKEE (reference sequence). DNA for the CDR3: TGTGCCAGCAGCTTTCCGGGCAGCGTTCACTACGAGCAGTACTTC. As protein: CASSFPGSVHYEQYF.

The sample holds many counts of this clonotype. One end of the junction fails to match germline, which may point to a read error. The chain combines TRBV9 with TRBJ2-5; TRBD1 aligns across 7 bases. CDR1 and CDR2 (germline): SGDLS, YYNGEE. CDR3 size: 15 residues. This CDR3 is CASNVGGTVVETQYF. CDR3 coding DNA: TGTGCCAGCAACGTAGGTGGGACAGTTGTGGAGACCCAGTACTTC. Full variable domain (remainder filled in from reference TRBV9 and TRBJ2-5): DSGVTQTPKHLITATGQRVTLRCSPRSGDLSVYWYQQSLDQGLQFLIQYYNGEERAKGNILERFSAQQFPDLHSELNLSSLELGDSALYFCASNVGGTVVETQYFGPGTRLLVL.

This clonotype was seen only a few times. The genes are TRBV19 and TRBJ1-4, with D tentatively TRBD1 (6 bases). The germline V gene encodes CDR1 LNHDA and CDR2 SQIVND (reference sequence). V shed 9 bases and J shed 10 bases, with 21 bases lying between them. This CDR3 region has 14 residues. CDR3 region: CASSEGGGFGKLFF. For the CDR3, the DNA is TGTGCCAGCTCGGAGGGGGGTGGTTTTGGAAAACTGTTTTTT.

This chain joins TRBV6-6 and TRBJ1-2; D call uncertain. V lost 2 bases to trimming and J lost 0 bases, with 13 bases between them. This CDR3 spans 16 amino acids. CDR1 is MNHNY and CDR2 is SVGAGI in the germline V gene (reference sequence). This CDR3 reads CASSYEGGRANYGYTF. The CDR3 DNA follows: TGTGCCAGCAGTTACGAAGGAGGCAGAGCTAACTATGGCTACACCTTC.

The CDR3 reads CSARQPNQPQHF. CDR3 in DNA: TGCAGTGCCCGACAGCCCAATCAGCCCCAGCATTTT. This rearrangement joins TRBV20-1 to TRBJ1-5, with a tentative D call TRBD1 (5 bases). Germline V gene sequence: CDR1 DFQATT, CDR2 SNEGSKA (reference sequence). The V end was cut by 6 bases, the J end by 3 bases, with 9 bases between. The CDR3 covers 12 residues.

The chain joins TRBV11-3 to TRBJ2-7, with D maybe TRBD1 (5 bases). Trimming took 2 bases from V and 2 from J, leaving 7 bases between them. The CDR3 consists of 13 residues. Per the germline V gene, CDR1 is SGHNT and CDR2 is YENEEA. The CDR3 reads CASSLTGTYEQYF. CDR3 bases: TGTGCCAGCAGCTTAACAGGTACCTACGAGCAGTACTTC.

Comments on this clonotype: A single base separates this from a much larger clone, so it may be a read error. The chain carries TRBV14 and TRBJ1-3, with 10 bases aligning to TRBD1. The CDR3 runs 15 residues. Germline V gene lookup returns CDR1 SGHDN and CDR2 FVKESK. The CDR3 bases are TGTACCAGCAGCCTCCGGACAGGGGGAGGAAACACCATATATTTT. Translated: CTSSLRTGGGNTIYF. The full variable domain, in which reference TRBV14 and TRBJ1-3 provide the parts outside the CDR3, is EAGVTQFPSHSVIEKGQTVTLRCDPISGHDNLYWYRRVMGKEIKFLLHFVKESKQDESGMPNNRFLAERTGGTYSTLKVQPAELEDSGVYFCTSSLRTGGGNTIYFGEGSWLTVV.

The chain is built from TRBV9 and TRBJ2-5; 8 nucleotides agree with TRBD2. V lost 2 bases, J lost 4 bases, and 7 bases stayed unmatched. This CDR3 comprises 15 residues. The V gene's germline CDR1 is SGDLS and CDR2 YYNGEE. This chain's CDR3 is CASSVRSGSRETQYF. The CDR3 DNA reads TGTGCCAGCAGCGTCCGGAGCGGGAGTCGAGAGACCCAGTACTTC. Combining the CDR3 with reference TRBV9 and TRBJ2-5 gives the whole variable domain DSGVTQTPKHLITATGQRVTLRCSPRSGDLSVYWYQQSLDQGLQFLIQYYNGEERAKGNILERFSAQQFPDLHSELNLSSLELGDSALYFCASSVRSGSRETQYFGPGTRLLVL.

This clonotype was found a few times. The chain uses TRBV6-5 and TRBJ1-5; possibly TRBD1 for D (6 bases). This CDR3 is 16 amino acids long. Germline V gene data show CDR1 as MNHEY and CDR2 as SVGAGI. Trimming shortened V by 0 bases and J by 2 bases, and 11 bases separated the two germline ends. CDR3 sequence reads: CASSYSGGGGNQPQHF. The CDR3 DNA follows: TGTGCCAGCAGTTACTCTGGGGGCGGTGGCAATCAGCCCCAGCATTTT.

In its sample, this clonotype was seen a few times. The V call is TRBV5-1, the J call TRBJ1-2, with no clear D. CDR1 and CDR2 from the germline V gene are SGHRS and YFSETQ. V was clipped by 3 bases and J by 7 bases, with 16 bases between them. This CDR3 contains 14 residues. Here the CDR3 reads CASSSDGGSGGYTF. In DNA, the CDR3 is TGCGCCAGCAGCTCTGATGGAGGGAGTGGTGGCTACACCTTC. Supplemented by reference TRBV5-1 and TRBJ1-2, the full variable domain reads KAGVTQTPRYLIKTRGQQVTLSCSPISGHRSVSWYQQTPGQGLQFLFEYFSETQRNKGNFPGRFSGRQFSNSRSEMNVSTLELGDSALYLCASSSDGGSGGYTFGSGTRLTVV.